This T cell receptor (beta chain) comes out of a study of blood T cell repertoires in COVID-19. Study summary: COVID-19 samples from acute and convalescent phases originated in the United States, Italy and Spain.

CDR3 length equals 11 residues. In the authors' workflow: The assay estimated nucleated cells by amplifying reference gene primers. Profiled with immunoSEQ multiplex PCR; TCRdb holds only in-frame clones, not every one. Clone size and V and J calls were adopted from that table, with D and trimming inferred from the DNA. The sample holds roughly 160,000 clones, 87% seen once. Seattle's cohort entered during active infection and was followed longitudinally. The receptor was derived from a woman in her sixties or seventies with COVID-19, enrolled during active disease. What was sequenced was peripheral blood. The rearrangement uses TRBV21-1 and TRBJ2-7; no check of the table's D call, TRBD2, against the DNA was made. TRBV21-1 is deemed a pseudogene. CDR3 sequence: CASRGGCEQYF. The CDR3 DNA follows: TGTGCCAGCAGGGGGGGGTGCGAGCAGTACTTC.